This T cell receptor beta chain was sequenced for a study of T cells in Graves' hyperthyroidism and ophthalmopathy. Findings of the study overall: Ophthalmopathy onset followed model prediction by a median roughly 6 months.

TCR beta CDR3 regions were amplified from RNA. TCR CDR3 regions were first amplified by RT-PCR with HTBI primers. TCRdb reanalysed the multiplex PCR reads using MiXCR and keeps one entry per CDR3 protein. This sample has hundreds of thousands of distinct CDR3 sequences, with 15% to 20% found just once. Subjects with ophthalmopathy showed a Clinical Activity Score no lower than 3, a NOSPECS grade no lower than 4, and a duration shorter than 3 months. Uncontrolled infection, other autoimmune disease, pregnancy or lactation disqualified patients from enrolment. Used for diagnoses were clinical symptoms, serum thyroxine and TRAb, thyroid ultrasound and orbital computed tomography. This clonotype was counted at least ten times. No antigen is known for it. The CDR3 contains 15 residues. Trimming removed 1 base from V and 4 bases from J, with 13 bases in between. Germline values: CDR1 MNHEY, CDR2 SMNVEV (reference sequence).

The genes are TRBV27 and TRBJ1-1, with a tentative D call TRBD1 (5 bases). Sequenced sample: blood. The clonotype was recovered from a man between 35 and 55 years old with Graves' ophthalmopathy. CDR3 in DNA: TGTGCCAGCAGTTTATATCCCAGGGTCGGCACTGAAGCTTTCTTT. This codes for CASSLYPRVGTEAFF.